Listed here are 9 T cell receptor beta chains from one sample, sequenced in a study of blood T cell repertoires in COVID-19. TCRdb keeps only in-frame clones here, not all; method: immunoSEQ multiplex PCR. The data hold roughly 66,000 clones, with more than 85% observed a single time. The sequenced material came from peripheral blood. The receptors originated from a human donor with active COVID-19. The donor label of this sample is uncertain.

The J gene is TRBJ2-3, the V gene TRBV7-9; maybe TRBD2 (5 bases). The CDR3 consists of 15 residues. V lost 0 bases, J lost 0 bases, and 7 bases lay in between. Germline values: CDR1 SEHNR, CDR2 FQNEAQ (reference sequence). CDR3 coding DNA: TGTGCCAGCAGCTTAGCGGAGGCTAGCACAGATACGCAGTATTTT. Translated, it gives CASSLAEASTDTQYF.

The chain joins TRBV9 to TRBJ1-2; the match to TRBD1 covers 7 bases. The CDR3 contains 13 residues. Germline CDR1 reads SGDLS; CDR2 reads YYNGEE. Trimming cost V 0 bases and J 7 bases; bases outside gene matches: 3. The CDR3 bases are TGTGCCAGCAGCGTAGACGGGACAGCTGGCTACACCTTC. Its translation: CASSVDGTAGYTF.

V usage is TRBV12-5 and J usage is TRBJ2-1, with no clear D. Germline CDR1 LGHNT, CDR2 FRNRAP. The CDR3 has 13 amino acids. Trimming left V 5 bases short and J 0 bases short, with 5 bases between. The CDR3 nucleotides are TGTGCTAGTGGTATGAGCTCCTACAATGAGCAGTTCTTC. This codes for CASGMSSYNEQFF.

This CDR3 reads CASSLSGRNEQYF. CDR3 nucleotide sequence: TGTGCCAGCAGTTTGAGCGGGAGGAACGAGCAGTACTTC. The J gene is TRBJ2-7, the V gene TRBV27; 9 bases are a match to TRBD2. From germline, CDR1 is MNHEY and CDR2 SMNVEV (reference sequence). V shed 3 bases, J shed 5 bases, and the junction held 2 bases outside the gene matches. This CDR3 has 13 amino acids.

J is TRBJ1-2 and V is TRBV5-3; tentative D call: TRBD1 (5 bases). TRBV5-3 is an open reading frame, and its role is uncertain. V was clipped by 2 bases and J by 5 bases, with 19 bases between them. This CDR3 contains 16 residues. The CDR3 region has the DNA TGTGCCAGAAGCTTTAAGGGCAAACAGGATACTTATGGCTACACCTTC. Protein: CARSFKGKQDTYGYTF.

The rearrangement joins TRBV12-3 or TRBV12-4 to TRBJ2-7; no firm D call. The CDR3 is made up of 12 amino acids. Trimming took off 8 bases at V and 0 bases at J, with 8 bases between the two ends. In DNA form, the CDR3 reads TGTGCCAGCGGGCATCCCTCCTACGAGCAGTACTTC. It is translated as CASGHPSYEQYF.

This chain connects TRBV28 to TRBJ1-4; tentative D call: TRBD1 (5 bases). CDR3 length: 11 amino acids. Germline V gene data show CDR1 as MDHEN and CDR2 as SYDVKM. Between the trimmed V and J ends, which lost 8 bases and 10 bases, there was a span of 11 bases. The CDR3 region is CASSAGGKLFF. The CDR3 region has the DNA TGTGCCAGCTCCGCGGGGGGAAAACTGTTTTTT.

This clone was observed once. CDR3 DNA sequence: TGTGCCAGCAGTCTAGGACTAGGATCCTACAATGAGCAGTTCTTC. Translation gives CASSLGLGSYNEQFF. The chain recombines TRBV27 with TRBJ2-1, with TRBD2 matching 7 bases. Trimming took 5 bases from V and 1 from J; bases not matched to a gene: 5. The CDR3 runs to 15 residues. Germline V CDR1 and CDR2: MNHEY, SMNVEV (reference sequence).

This chain joins TRBV11-3 and TRBJ2-2; 8 bases map to TRBD1. Per the germline V gene, CDR1 is SGHNT and CDR2 is YENEEA. This CDR3 is built from 15 residues. V lost 6 bases to trimming and J lost 2 bases; unmatched junction nucleotides: 5. CDR3 DNA sequence: TGTGCCAGCAGGGGGACAGGAATTAACACCGGGGAGCTGTTTTTT. Translated, it gives CASRGTGINTGELFF.